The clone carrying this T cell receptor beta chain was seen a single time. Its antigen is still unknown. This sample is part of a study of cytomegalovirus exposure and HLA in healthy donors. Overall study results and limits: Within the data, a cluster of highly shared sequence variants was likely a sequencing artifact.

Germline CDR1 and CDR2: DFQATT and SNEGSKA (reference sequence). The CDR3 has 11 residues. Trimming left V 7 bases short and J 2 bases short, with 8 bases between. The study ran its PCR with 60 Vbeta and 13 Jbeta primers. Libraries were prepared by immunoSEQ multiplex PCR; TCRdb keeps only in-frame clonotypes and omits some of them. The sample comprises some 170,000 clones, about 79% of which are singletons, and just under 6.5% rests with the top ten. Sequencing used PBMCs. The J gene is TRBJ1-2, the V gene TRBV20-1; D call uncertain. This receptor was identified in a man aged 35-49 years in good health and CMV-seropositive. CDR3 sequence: CSVVENYGYTF. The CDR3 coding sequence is TGCAGTGTGGTGGAGAACTATGGCTACACCTTC.